These 30 T cell receptor beta chains came from one sample sequenced in a study of T cells in Graves' hyperthyroidism and ophthalmopathy. The source material, RNA transcripts, was used to amplify TCR beta CDR3 regions. Carried out on the TCR CDR3, a first-round RT-PCR used the HTBI primer set. TCRdb ran MiXCR on the multiplex PCR reads and lists one entry per CDR3 protein. The sample contains about 610,000 distinct CDR3 sequences, 15% to 20% of which appear only once. The sequenced sample consisted of blood. The receptors here all came from a woman aged 35 to 49 with Graves' ophthalmopathy.

This sequence joins TRBV5-6 and TRBJ2-6; D call uncertain. The V and J ends lost 4 bases and 0 bases respectively, with 14 bases between them. This CDR3 comprises 17 residues. Germline-derived CDR1 and CDR2 are SGHDT and YYEEEE. The CDR3 spells CASSKPVGDSGANVLTF. In DNA, the CDR3 is TGTGCCAGCAGCAAACCTGTGGGCGACTCTGGGGCCAACGTCCTGACTTTC.

The chain couples TRBV4-1 to TRBJ2-1, with D perhaps TRBD1 (6 bases). V lost 1 base and J lost 5, with 12 bases in between. The CDR3 is 15 amino acids. Germline CDR1 is MGHRA and CDR2 is YSYEKL. CDR3 bases: TGCGCCAGCAGCCAAGCAACAGGGACCAACAATGAGCAGTTCTTC. It specifies CASSQATGTNNEQFF.

This clonotype turned up a few times. CDR3: CAWSVRGQGARVTEAFF. In DNA, the CDR3 is TGTGCCTGGAGTGTACGCGGGCAGGGGGCGCGGGTCACTGAAGCTTTCTTT. The V gene is TRBV30, the J gene TRBJ1-1; 8 positions match TRBD1. The V gene end was trimmed by 0 bases and the J gene end by 4 bases; junction bases not matched to a gene: 13. The CDR3 runs 17 residues. CDR1 is GTSNPN and CDR2 is SVGIG in the germline V gene (reference sequence).

The rearrangement links TRBV9 to TRBJ1-6, with 8 bases that match TRBD1. The CDR3 totals 15 residues. With 4 bases clipped from V and 7 bases from J, the junction kept 7 bases outside the gene matches. Germline CDR1 SGDLS, CDR2 YYNGEE. The CDR3 here is CASSTRTGQNSPLHF. The CDR3 DNA is TGTGCCAGCAGCACTCGGACAGGGCAGAATTCACCCCTCCACTTT.

This clonotype was seen at least ten times. The chain combines TRBV12-3 or TRBV12-4 with TRBJ2-3, with unresolved D. V was shortened by 0 bases and J by 10 bases, with 5 bases between the two germline ends. CDR3 length: 11 residues. The CDR3 nucleotides are TGTGCCAGCAGTTTAGCAGAGGCGCAGTATTTT. The encoded protein is CASSLAEAQYF.

About this clonotype itself: One base away lies a much larger clone, so this may be a sequencing read error. This chain joins TRBV3-1 and TRBJ1-4; a possible D gene is TRBD1 (5 bases). V shed 4 bases and J shed 8 bases, with 20 bases lying between them. CDR3 length equals 16 residues. CDR1 LGHDT and CDR2 YNNKEL come from the germline V gene (reference sequence). CDR3 sequence reads: CASSRVGGAGREKLFF. The CDR3 region has the DNA TGTGCCAGCAGCCGCGTCGGGGGTGCAGGTCGCGAAAAACTGTTTTTT. Full variable domain (rest looked up from reference TRBV3-1 and TRBJ1-4): DTAVSQTPKYLVTQMGNDKSIKCEQNLGHDTMYWYKQDSKKFLKIMFSYNNKELIINETVPNRFSPKSPDKAHLNLHINSLELGDSAVYFCASSRVGGAGREKLFFGSGTQLSVL.

This clonotype was recorded a few times. The chain recombines TRBV5-6 with TRBJ1-4; D is unclear. V lost 1 base and J lost 0, with 4 bases in between. This CDR3 is built from 14 residues. Germline values: CDR1 SGHDT, CDR2 YYEEEE. The chain's CDR3 is CASSLMATNEKLFF. CDR3 DNA: TGTGCCAGCAGCTTGATGGCAACTAATGAAAAACTGTTTTTT. The whole variable domain, remainder taken from reference TRBV5-6 and TRBJ1-4, is DAGVTQSPTHLIKTRGQQVTLRCSPKSGHDTVSWYQQALGQGPQFIFQYYEEEERQRGNFPDRFSGHQFPNYSSELNVNALLLGDSALYLCASSLMATNEKLFFGSGTQLSVL.

This clonotype was recorded at least ten times. The chain uses TRBV7-6 and TRBJ2-1; D tentatively fits TRBD1 or TRBD2 (6 bases each). Germline assignment: CDR1 SGHVS and CDR2 FNYEAQ. Trimming took 3 bases from V and 2 from J, leaving 11 bases between them. The CDR3 has 15 residues. This CDR3 reads CASSLGASAYNEQFF. The CDR3 region has the DNA TGTGCCAGCAGCTTGGGGGCTAGCGCCTACAATGAGCAGTTCTTC.

This clonotype was detected many times. This chain uses TRBV11-2 with TRBJ1-1, with D possibly TRBD1 on 6 matching bases. V was clipped by 6 bases and J by 1 base, with 15 bases between them. CDR3 length: 15 residues. Germline lookup yields CDR1 SGHAT and CDR2 FQNNGV. This CDR3 is CASSVSGGQNTEAFF. CDR3 nucleotide sequence: TGTGCCAGCAGTGTTAGTGGGGGCCAGAACACTGAAGCTTTCTTT.

This clonotype has a count of ten or more. V gene TRBV6-1 combines with J gene TRBJ1-1, with a weak D call TRBD1 (6 bases). CDR1 MNHNS and CDR2 SASEGT come from the germline V gene. The CDR3 spans 12 residues. Deletions cut 4 bases from V and 4 bases from J, with 7 bases between. This chain's CDR3 is CASSAQGTEAFF. The CDR3 coding sequence is TGTGCCAGCAGTGCACAGGGCACTGAAGCTTTCTTT.

This clonotype was seen ten or more times. The chain's CDR3 is CASSPRAGLDEQFF. The CDR3 nucleotides are TGTGCCAGCTCACCACGTGCAGGGTTGGATGAGCAGTTCTTC. The V call is TRBV18, the J call TRBJ2-1, with a tentative D call TRBD1 (5 bases). Between the trimmed V and J ends, which lost 1 base and 8 bases, there was a span of 12 bases. This CDR3 has 14 residues. Looked up from germline, CDR1 is KGHSH and CDR2 is LQKENI.

A few counts support this clonotype. The CDR3 region has the DNA TGTGCCAGCAGTTTAGCCCCCAGGGGTAATGAAAAACTGTTTTTT. It specifies CASSLAPRGNEKLFF. The chain has TRBV28 and TRBJ1-4, with D maybe TRBD1 (6 bases). Germline values: CDR1 MDHEN, CDR2 SYDVKM. The CDR3 length is 15 residues. Trimming stripped 2 bases from V and 4 bases from J, with 11 bases between.

The table lists this clonotype with many counts. The chain couples TRBV20-1 to TRBJ1-5; D is unresolved. Trimming pared 3 bases from V and 5 bases from J, leaving 11 bases between. Germline V CDR1 and CDR2: DFQATT, SNEGSKA (reference sequence). This CDR3 is 13 amino acids long. CDR3: CSASPGGDQPQHF. For the CDR3, the DNA is TGCAGTGCTAGCCCGGGAGGCGATCAGCCCCAGCATTTT.

Many counts were recorded for this clonotype. This chain uses TRBV28 with TRBJ1-1; D is possibly TRBD1 (5 bases). Trimming cost V 6 bases and J 5 bases, with 13 bases left between them. The CDR3 has 13 residues. CDR1 and CDR2 (germline): MDHEN, SYDVKM. The CDR3 here is CASRVGGYTEAFF. The CDR3 DNA reads as TGTGCCAGCAGGGTCGGGGGTTATACTGAAGCTTTCTTT.

This clonotype has a count of ten or more. A read error may produce the germline difference seen at one junction end. The CDR3 region is CASSSGWGVSDEQFF. The CDR3 DNA reads TGTGCTAGCAGCTCGGGGTGGGGGGTCTCGGATGAGCAGTTCTTC. The chain recombines TRBV7-7 with TRBJ2-1, with D possibly being TRBD2 (6 bases). CDR1 is SSHAT, CDR2 FNYEAQ, per germline (reference sequence). The CDR3 totals 15 residues.

This clonotype showed up many times. V and J are TRBV3-1 and TRBJ2-5; a possible D gene is TRBD1 (6 bases). The ends were cut back, 0 bases at V and 1 base at J, with 15 bases in the middle. The CDR3 runs 17 residues. CDR1 is LGHDT and CDR2 is YNNKEL in the germline V gene (reference sequence). Written as DNA, the CDR3 is TGTGCCAGCAGCCAAGATTTCAGGGGAGCGATCCAAGAGACCCAGTACTTC. Translation: CASSQDFRGAIQETQYF.

This clonotype appeared a few times. The chain employs TRBV6-2 or TRBV6-3 and TRBJ2-1; TRBD2 matches 7 bases. The CDR3 length is 17 residues. Unmatched junction bases numbered 7, after V lost 2 bases and J lost 0 bases. Germline V gene lookup returns CDR1 MNHEY and CDR2 SVGEGT. The CDR3 region is CASSYPLAGRSYNEQFF. The CDR3 DNA reads TGTGCCAGCAGTTACCCCTTAGCGGGCCGCTCCTACAATGAGCAGTTCTTC.

The sample holds many counts of this clonotype. This chain uses TRBV20-1 with TRBJ1-5; D remains unclear. Deletions cut 3 bases from V and 2 bases from J, with 8 bases between. CDR1 is DFQATT and CDR2 is SNEGSKA in the germline V gene (reference sequence). The CDR3 runs to 13 residues. The CDR3 DNA reads TGCAGTGCTAGGATGGAGGGCAATCAGCCCCAGCATTTT. This sequence encodes CSARMEGNQPQHF.

This clonotype was recorded many times. The gene calls are TRBV2 and TRBJ2-2; D is possibly TRBD1 or TRBD2 (5 bases each). This CDR3 is 14 amino acids long. The germline V and J ends were trimmed by 6 bases and 2 bases, with 10 bases remaining between them. The germline CDR1 and CDR2 sequences are SNHLY and FYNNEI. The CDR3 is CASRGESNTGELFF. CDR3 DNA: TGTGCCAGCAGGGGGGAATCCAACACCGGGGAGCTGTTTTTT. Variable domain in full (rest from reference TRBV2 and TRBJ2-2): EPEVTQTPSHQVTQMGQEVILRCVPISNHLYFYWYRQILGQKVEFLVSFYNNEISEKSEIFDDQFSVERPDGSNFTLKIRSTKLEDSAMYFCASRGESNTGELFFGEGSRLTVL.

Ten or more counts support this clonotype. The chain combines TRBV6-1 with TRBJ2-1, with 8 bases aligning to TRBD1. The CDR3 has 19 residues. Germline loops: CDR1 MNHNS, CDR2 SASEGT. J was trimmed by 0 bases and V by 4 bases; bases with no gene match: 14. The CDR3 reads CASSALTGGSWGSYNEQFF. For the CDR3, the DNA is TGTGCCAGCAGTGCCCTTACAGGGGGGTCCTGGGGCTCCTACAATGAGCAGTTCTTC.

A few counts support this clonotype. V and J are TRBV11-2 and TRBJ2-1, with 9 positions matching TRBD2. Germline CDR1 SGHAT, CDR2 FQNNGV. Trimming cost V 7 bases and J 8 bases; bases outside gene matches: 24. There are 19 residues in the CDR3. This chain's CDR3 is CASTSLRASGNPATHEQFF. The CDR3 coding sequence is TGTGCCAGCACTTCGCTCAGGGCTAGCGGGAATCCTGCAACCCATGAGCAGTTCTTC.

The V and J genes are TRBV10-2 and TRBJ2-1; either TRBD1 or TRBD2 may fit D (5 bases each). The germline gives CDR1 WSHSY, CDR2 SAAADI. The V gene lost 3 bases and the J gene lost 4 bases, with 13 bases spanning the gap. This CDR3 is built from 15 residues. CDR3 in DNA: TGCGCCAGCAGTGATATGGGGGAGTTTTACAATGAGCAGTTCTTC. This codes for CASSDMGEFYNEQFF.

At least ten counts were recorded for this clonotype. V is TRBV19 and J is TRBJ2-7, with TRBD1 identical over 7 bases. CDR3 length: 12 residues. V lost 5 bases, J lost 5 bases, and 3 bases stayed unmatched. Germline V gene sequence: CDR1 LNHDA, CDR2 SQIVND (reference sequence). In nucleotides, the CDR3 is TGTGCCAGTAGTGAAGACAGGGACGAGCAGTACTTC. Protein sequence: CASSEDRDEQYF.

This clonotype showed up many times. This CDR3 is CASFQDVTDTQYF. The CDR3, as DNA: TGTGCCAGCTTCCAGGACGTCACAGATACGCAGTATTTT. The chain joins TRBV2 to TRBJ2-3; D uncertain. Germline assignment: CDR1 SNHLY and CDR2 FYNNEI. The CDR3 consists of 13 residues. V was shortened by 8 bases and J by 2 bases, with 11 bases between the two germline ends.

The sample holds many counts of this clonotype. The rearrangement uses TRBV3-1 and TRBJ1-6; TRBD1 matches 8 bases. The CDR3 length is 15 residues. Germline V gene data show CDR1 as LGHDT and CDR2 as YNNKEL (reference sequence). V was clipped by 2 bases and J by 10 bases; unmatched bases: 7. This CDR3 reads CASSQSDREVSPLHF. The CDR3 coding sequence is TGTGCCAGCAGCCAATCGGACAGGGAGGTCTCACCCCTCCACTTT.

This clonotype showed up many times. The chain joins TRBV3-1 to TRBJ2-2, with D possibly being TRBD2 (5 bases). Trimming took off 6 bases at V and 3 bases at J, with 8 bases between the two ends. Germline CDR1 LGHDT, CDR2 YNNKEL (reference sequence). The CDR3 length is 13 residues. Here the CDR3 reads CASSTGYTGELFF. CDR3 in DNA: TGTGCCAGCAGTACGGGGTACACCGGGGAGCTGTTTTTT.

This clonotype was picked up a small number of times. CDR3 nucleotides: TGTGCCAGCAGTCCACGCCTGATGAACACTGAAGCTTTCTTT. As protein: CASSPRLMNTEAFF. This chain links TRBV28 with TRBJ1-1; D uncertain. There are 14 residues in the CDR3. Germline CDR1 MDHEN, CDR2 SYDVKM. The V end was cut by 5 bases, the J end by 0 bases, with 10 bases between.

Details on this clonotype: Being one base from a much bigger clone, this may be a read error. The chain links TRBV5-1 to TRBJ2-7; 9 positions agree with TRBD2. The CDR3 is 17 residues long. With V trimmed by 4 bases and J by 7 bases, 18 bases remained unmatched. Germline lookup yields CDR1 SGHRS and CDR2 YFSETQ. CDR3 DNA: TGCGCCAGCAGCCGATGGGGCATAGCGGGAGCCTCGAGGGAGCAGTACTTC. Amino acid sequence: CASSRWGIAGASREQYF.

This clonotype came up a few times. This chain links TRBV7-8 with TRBJ1-4; D unclear. The length of the CDR3 is 12 residues. Trimming removed 5 bases from V and 9 bases from J, with 10 bases in between. Germline CDR1 SGHVS, CDR2 FQNEAQ. DNA of the CDR3: TGTGCCAGCAGCGATCGGTCTCAAAAACTGTTTTTT. Amino acids: CASSDRSQKLFF.

This clonotype turned up a few times. The chain carries TRBV20-1 and TRBJ2-3, with a weak D call TRBD1 (6 bases). In germline, CDR1 is DFQATT, CDR2 SNEGSKA (reference sequence). The germline V and J ends were trimmed by 4 bases and 6 bases, with 14 bases remaining between them. This CDR3 has 13 residues. CDR3: CSATGGAWDTQYF. The CDR3 DNA reads as TGCAGTGCTACTGGGGGCGCATGGGATACGCAGTATTTT.